Sequencing of this TCR beta chain was carried out in a study of blood T cell repertoires in COVID-19. Profiling relied on immunoSEQ multiplex PCR, and the TCRdb table lists in-frame clones only, not all of them. The sample lists about 170,000 clones; more than 90% were seen once. The clonotype was recovered from a man aged 50 or older with acute or convalescent COVID-19. Sequenced sample: peripheral blood.

CDR3 in DNA: TGTGCCAGCAGCGCCCTTAGCGGGAGGGCCTTGGAGACCCAGTACTTC. Translating gives CASSALSGRALETQYF. The gene calls are TRBV7-2 and TRBJ2-5; TRBD2 matches at 11 bases. The junction had 10 bases not matched to a gene; V was cut back by 5 bases and J by 5 bases. The CDR3 runs to 16 residues. CDR1 is SGHTA and CDR2 is FQGNSA in the germline V gene.